This T cell receptor (beta chain) was found in a study of blood T cell repertoires in COVID-19. The V segment lost 4 bases and the J segment 9 bases; nucleotides outside the gene matches: 6. This CDR3 contains 14 residues. The germline CDR1 and CDR2 sequences are SGHRS and YFSETQ. Assay used: immunoSEQ multiplex PCR; TCRdb lists only in-frame clones, some missing. This sample yields 150,000 or so clones, of which around nine tenths are seen a single time; under 13% belongs to the top ten. The source is a woman between 65 and 79 years old with COVID-19, enrolled during active disease. Sequenced material: peripheral blood. The chain is built from TRBV5-1 and TRBJ2-1; 11 bases line up with TRBD1. The CDR3 nucleotides read TGCGCCAGCAGCATCGGGACAGGGGGGTCTGAGCAGTTCTTC. This codes for CASSIGTGGSEQFF.